The 21 T cell receptor beta chains in this list originate from one sample, sequenced in a study of early T cells in non-severe SARS-CoV-2 infection. MiXCR, run by TCRdb on the 5' RACE reads, gives a single entry per CDR3 protein. The sample lists 55,000 or so distinct CDR3 sequences; under 7.5% were seen once. The specimen was whole blood. Every receptor here comes from an adult who was a healthcare worker with PCR-confirmed SARS-CoV-2 infection or an uninfected control (not recorded which).

This clonotype occurred many times. This sequence joins TRBV12-3 or TRBV12-4 and TRBJ1-2; D perhaps matches TRBD1 (6 bases). V shed 3 bases and J shed 7 bases, with 12 bases lying between them. This CDR3 is 13 amino acids long. The CDR3 protein is CASSFGGARGYTF. CDR3 DNA sequence: TGTGCCAGCAGTTTTGGGGGGGCGCGTGGCTACACCTTC.

This clonotype appeared a few times. The V gene is TRBV7-2, the J gene TRBJ2-3; 10 nucleotides line up with TRBD1. V dropped 0 bases and J dropped 8; count of bases not matched to a gene: 11. The CDR3 sequence is 17 residues long. The germline gives CDR1 SGHTA, CDR2 FQGNSA. In DNA, the CDR3 is TGTGCCAGCAGCTTAGCGTTACGGACAGGGGGTCCCGGTACGCAGTATTTT. Its translation: CASSLALRTGGPGTQYF.

The V call is TRBV2, the J call TRBJ1-4; TRBD1 aligns across 7 bases. The CDR3 has 15 amino acids. CDR1 is SNHLY and CDR2 is FYNNEI in the germline V gene. V lost 8 bases and J lost 8; bases outside the gene matches: 14. The CDR3 sequence: CASHSRGVFVEKLFF. In nucleotides, the CDR3 is TGTGCCAGCCACTCCAGGGGGGTATTCGTAGAAAAACTGTTTTTT.

This sequence joins TRBV7-9 and TRBJ2-1; D not certain. Trimming pared 8 bases from V and 7 bases from J, leaving 9 bases between. The CDR3 runs to 11 residues. In germline, CDR1 is SEHNR, CDR2 FQNEAQ (reference sequence). CDR3 sequence reads: CASERANEQFF. The CDR3, as DNA: TGTGCCAGCGAAAGGGCAAATGAGCAGTTCTTC. The full variable domain, with the rest looked up from reference TRBV7-9 and TRBJ2-1, is DTGVSQNPRHKITKRGQNVTFRCDPISEHNRLYWYRQTLGQGPEFLTYFQNEAQLEKSRLLSDRFSAERPKGSFSTLEIQRTEQGDSAMYLCASERANEQFFGPGTRLTVL.

There are many counts of this clonotype. This chain uses TRBV19 with TRBJ2-1; D might be TRBD2 (7 bases). Germline V gives CDR1 LNHDA, CDR2 SQIVND (reference sequence). Trimming took off 4 bases at V and 8 bases at J, with 24 bases between the two ends. The CDR3 covers 17 residues. CDR3 region: CASSKPGGGGAGYEQFF. The CDR3 bases are TGTGCCAGTAGTAAACCTGGTGGGGGGGGCGCCGGGTATGAGCAGTTCTTC.

This clonotype came up a few times. The gene calls are TRBV7-9 and TRBJ2-2; D ambiguous. CDR3 size: 12 residues. Deletions cut 10 bases from V and 4 bases from J, with 10 bases between. Germline CDR1 is SEHNR and CDR2 is FQNEAQ (reference sequence). CDR3 in DNA: TGTGCCACAAACGCGGTCACCGGGGAGCTGTTTTTT. Translated, it gives CATNAVTGELFF. Full variable domain (remainder filled in from reference TRBV7-9 and TRBJ2-2): DTGVSQNPRHKITKRGQNVTFRCDPISEHNRLYWYRQTLGQGPEFLTYFQNEAQLEKSRLLSDRFSAERPKGSFSTLEIQRTEQGDSAMYLCATNAVTGELFFGEGSRLTVL.

The chain combines TRBV18 with TRBJ1-1, with unresolved D. Trimming stripped 6 bases from V and 2 bases from J, with 19 bases between. Germline CDR1 and CDR2: KGHSH and LQKENI. This CDR3 spans 16 amino acids. The CDR3 coding sequence is TGTGCCAGCTCCCCTGAAGGGCTGGCCCCTAACACTGAAGCTTTCTTT. This sequence encodes CASSPEGLAPNTEAFF.

This clonotype was seen a handful of times. The rearrangement uses TRBV19 and TRBJ2-2; D perhaps matches TRBD1 (5 bases). Looked up from germline, CDR1 is LNHDA and CDR2 is SQIVND (reference sequence). The V and J ends lost 0 bases and 9 bases respectively, with 11 bases between them. CDR3 length equals 14 residues. The CDR3: CASSIDLVGRELFF. DNA for the CDR3: TGTGCCAGTAGTATAGATCTTGTGGGGCGGGAGCTGTTTTTT.

This clonotype has a count of ten or more. The chain employs TRBV11-3 and TRBJ2-3; 11 nucleotides agree with TRBD2. Germline CDR1 is SGHNT and CDR2 is YENEEA. Unmatched junction bases numbered 5, after V lost 5 bases and J lost 1 base. This CDR3 spans 16 amino acids. The CDR3 DNA sequence: TGTGCCAGCAGCCTAGGGACTAGCGGCGGCACAGATACGCAGTATTTT. Amino acid sequence: CASSLGTSGGTDTQYF.

This clonotype occurred a few times. The V call is TRBV3-1, the J call TRBJ2-7, with 8 nucleotides matching TRBD2. Germline-derived CDR1 and CDR2 are LGHDT and YNNKEL (reference sequence). V lost 0 bases to trimming and J lost 0 bases; unmatched junction nucleotides: 7. This CDR3 comprises 17 residues. The CDR3 DNA reads TGTGCCAGCAGCCAAGATCATCTAGCGGGTATCTCCTACGAGCAGTACTTC. Its translation is CASSQDHLAGISYEQYF.

This clonotype is medium-sized. The chain carries TRBV20-1 and TRBJ2-1, with D tentatively TRBD2 (6 bases). Trimming took off 3 bases at V and 4 bases at J, with 13 bases between the two ends. Germline V gene data show CDR1 as DFQATT and CDR2 as SNEGSKA (reference sequence). This CDR3 has 14 amino acids. For the CDR3, the DNA is TGCAGTGCTAGTAACGGGGGTGGATACAATGAGCAGTTCTTC. This sequence encodes CSASNGGGYNEQFF.

This chain joins TRBV19 and TRBJ2-7; D remains ambiguous. This CDR3 has 14 amino acids. With 1 base removed from V and 0 bases from J, the gap between germline ends came to 7 bases. CDR1 and CDR2 from the germline V gene are LNHDA and SQIVND (reference sequence). CDR3 in amino acids: CASSIATNSYEQYF. CDR3 nucleotide sequence: TGTGCCAGTAGTATAGCGACGAACTCCTACGAGCAGTACTTC. The complete variable domain, with remaining parts taken from reference TRBV19 and TRBJ2-7, reads DGGITQSPKYLFRKEGQNVTLSCEQNLNHDAMYWYRQDPGQGLRLIYYSQIVNDFQKGDIAEGYSVSREKKESFPLTVTSAQKNPTAFYLCASSIATNSYEQYFGPGTRLTVT.

A word on this clonotype: A read error may account for a junction end that differs from germline. The V call is TRBV18, the J call TRBJ1-3; no clear D gene. Germline CDR1 and CDR2: KGHSH and LQKENI. This CDR3 is 17 amino acids long. CDR3 bases: TGTGCCAGCTCACCTTTCCAGGCGGGTTCTTCTGAAAACACCATATATTTT. Translation: CASSPFQAGSSENTIYF.

In its sample, this clonotype was seen many times. V gene TRBV6-2 or TRBV6-3 combines with J gene TRBJ2-3, with D uncertain. The V gene lost 2 bases and the J gene lost 8 bases, with 26 bases spanning the gap. Germline V gene sequence: CDR1 MNHEY, CDR2 SVGEGT. The CDR3 covers 18 residues. The CDR3 DNA follows: TGTGCCAGCAGTTACCCGACCCCTAGATTTATCCAGACGGGTACGCAGTATTTT. Translated: CASSYPTPRFIQTGTQYF.

This clonotype was recorded many times. This chain connects TRBV10-1 to TRBJ2-2; no clear D gene. The ends were cut back, 8 bases at V and 1 base at J, with 5 bases in the middle. This CDR3 contains 12 residues. The germline V gene has CDR1 WNHNN and CDR2 SYGVQD (reference sequence). CDR3 region: CASRGNTGELFF. The CDR3 region has the DNA TGCGCCAGCCGTGGGAACACCGGGGAGCTGTTTTTT.

This clonotype was observed a handful of times. The chain combines TRBV28 with TRBJ2-7, with D perhaps matching TRBD1 (6 bases). Looked up from germline, CDR1 is MDHEN and CDR2 is SYDVKM. The CDR3 has 15 residues. The V and J ends lost 0 bases and 2 bases respectively, with 11 bases between them. CDR3 nucleotide sequence: TGTGCCAGCAGTTTATGGGGCAGGGGTGCCTACGAGCAGTACTTC. This sequence encodes CASSLWGRGAYEQYF.

Many counts were recorded for this clonotype. This chain joins TRBV20-1 and TRBJ2-7; no clear D. CDR3 length: 14 amino acids. Germline V gene lookup returns CDR1 DFQATT and CDR2 SNEGSKA (reference sequence). Trimming cost V 4 bases and J 5 bases, with 18 bases left between them. CDR3 region: CSAIGARDLNEQYF. In DNA, the CDR3 is TGCAGTGCTATTGGAGCAAGGGATCTAAACGAGCAGTACTTC.

This clonotype appeared a few times. This chain links TRBV28 with TRBJ2-7; tentatively, D is TRBD1 (6 bases). The CDR3 loop spans 15 amino acids. In germline, CDR1 is MDHEN, CDR2 SYDVKM. Trimming pared 6 bases from V and 3 bases from J, leaving 18 bases between. DNA for the CDR3: TGTGCCAGCAGCGCCAAGTGGACAGCCAACTACGAGCAGTACTTC. Its protein product is CASSAKWTANYEQYF.

This clonotype occurred many times. The genes are TRBV28 and TRBJ2-5; 8 bases are a match to TRBD2. CDR1 is MDHEN, CDR2 SYDVKM, per germline. The CDR3 extends over 16 amino acids. With 1 base clipped from V and 4 bases from J, the junction kept 8 bases outside the gene matches. The CDR3 loop is CASSLLWTSSGETQYF. The CDR3, as DNA: TGTGCCAGCAGTTTATTATGGACTAGCTCGGGAGAGACCCAGTACTTC.

This clonotype is medium-sized by share. CDR3 amino acids: CASSYTRYEQYF. The CDR3 DNA follows: TGTGCCAGCAGCTATACACGCTACGAGCAGTACTTC. The rearrangement uses TRBV28 and TRBJ2-7; no firm D call. The CDR3 loop spans 12 amino acids. CDR1 is MDHEN and CDR2 is SYDVKM in the germline V gene. With 6 bases removed from V and 3 bases from J, the gap between germline ends came to 9 bases.

This clonotype was found a few times. V and J are TRBV20-1 and TRBJ2-4; D ambiguous. Per germline, CDR1 DFQATT and CDR2 SNEGSKA (reference sequence). V lost 6 bases and J 0 bases, leaving 12 bases between the germline ends. The CDR3 loop spans 14 amino acids. The CDR3 DNA follows: TGCAGTGCGGCTGTTTTGCTAGCCAAAAACATTCAGTACTTC. Its protein product is CSAAVLLAKNIQYF.